This TCR beta chain came from a study of blood T cell repertoires in COVID-19. Clones were read by immunoSEQ multiplex PCR, and TCRdb kept only the in-frame ones, dropping some. The sample includes approximately 350,000 clones, 87% of them seen just once. Germline loops: CDR1 SGHAT, CDR2 FQNNGV. CDR3 size: 12 residues. V lost 3 bases to trimming and J lost 9 bases, with 9 bases between them. J is TRBJ2-1 and V is TRBV11-2; D not resolved. The receptor was isolated from a woman aged 50 to 60 with COVID-19, enrolled during active disease. Material: peripheral blood. The CDR3 nucleotides read TGTGCCAGCAGCTTGGAGTACGTTGAGCAGTTCTTC. It yields the protein CASSLEYVEQFF. Supplemented by reference TRBV11-2 and TRBJ2-1, the full variable domain reads EAGVAQSPRYKIIEKRQSVAFWCNPISGHATLYWYQQILGQGPKLLIQFQNNGVVDDSQLPKDRFSAERLKGVDSTLKIQPAKLEDSAVYLCASSLEYVEQFFGPGTRLTVL.